The subject of this entry is one T cell receptor beta chain. This entry comes from a study of blood T cell repertoires in COVID-19. At the level of the study: Acute and convalescent COVID-19 specimens originated in the United States, Italy and Spain. T cells, B-cell-depleted T cells, or PBMCs provided the cDNA or gDNA that served as material.

In the original processing: How many nucleated cells were present was estimated from reference gene primer amplification. The table came from immunoSEQ multiplex PCR; TCRdb's copy has only in-frame clones and leaves some out. That table supplies the V and J calls and clone size; D and trimming were determined from the DNA. Of over 250,000 clones in the sample, around 86% are singletons; the top ten hold approximately 1.6%. V gave up 6 bases and J gave up 6 bases, with 9 bases separating them. The CDR3 length is 12 residues. Germline V gene lookup returns CDR1 MNHNY and CDR2 SVGAGI (reference sequence).

The TCR comes from a woman aged 40 to 50 who had recovered from COVID-19. V gene TRBV6-6 combines with J gene TRBJ1-5; D possibly corresponds to TRBD1 (5 bases). Sequenced sample: peripheral blood. Written as DNA, the CDR3 is TGTGCCAGCAGCCGCGACAGTCAGCCCCAGCATTTT. Translating it yields CASSRDSQPQHF.